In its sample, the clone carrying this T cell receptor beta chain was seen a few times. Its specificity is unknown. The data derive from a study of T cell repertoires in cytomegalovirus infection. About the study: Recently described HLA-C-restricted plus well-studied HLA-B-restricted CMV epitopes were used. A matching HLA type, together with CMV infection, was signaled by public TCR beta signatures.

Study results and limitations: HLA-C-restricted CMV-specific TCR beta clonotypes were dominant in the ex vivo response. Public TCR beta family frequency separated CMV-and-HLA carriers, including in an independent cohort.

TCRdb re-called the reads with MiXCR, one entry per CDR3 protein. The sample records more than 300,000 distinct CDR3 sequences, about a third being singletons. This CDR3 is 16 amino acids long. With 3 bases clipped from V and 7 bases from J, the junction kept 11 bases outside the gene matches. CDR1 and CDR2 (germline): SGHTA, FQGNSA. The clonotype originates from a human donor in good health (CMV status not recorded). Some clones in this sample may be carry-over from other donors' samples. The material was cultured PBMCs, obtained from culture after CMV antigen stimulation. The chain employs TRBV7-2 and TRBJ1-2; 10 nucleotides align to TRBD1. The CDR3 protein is CASSFYPGQGNGGYTF. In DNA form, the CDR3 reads TGTGCCAGCAGCTTCTATCCGGGACAGGGGAACGGTGGCTACACCTTC.